This record covers a single T cell receptor beta chain. The antigen remains undetermined. This record comes from a study of cytomegalovirus exposure and HLA in healthy donors. The study's findings and limits: Later analysis demonstrated an association between a missense DCLRE1C variant and TCR beta V- and J-gene trimming. Per a prior analysis, the majority of TCR beta V segments were productive roughly 90% or roughly 30% of the time. Later work associated around 18,000 TCR beta sequences with HLA alleles at 0.05 false discovery rate. A later analysis found common viral pathogens apparently linked to several of the most significant clusters.

The CDR3 has 15 residues. V dropped 3 bases and J dropped 1 base, with 13 bases sitting between them. CDR1 GTSNPN and CDR2 SVGIG come from the germline V gene (reference sequence). PCR involved 60 Vbeta and 13 Jbeta primers. TCRdb keeps only in-frame clones here, not all; method: immunoSEQ multiplex PCR. This table has over 200,000 clones, 70% to 85% appearing once. Input material: PBMCs. The receptor's source is a male donor in good health and CMV-seronegative. The J gene is TRBJ1-5, the V gene TRBV30; weak D call: TRBD1 (5 bases). In DNA form, the CDR3 reads TGTGCCTGGAGCGGGGGACCACGGAGCAATCAGCCCCAGCATTTT. It yields the protein CAWSGGPRSNQPQHF.